A single T cell receptor (beta chain) is shown here with its context. Methods used by the authors: Reference gene primer amplification gave estimated nucleated cell counts. Generated by immunoSEQ multiplex PCR, the TCRdb table keeps only in-frame clones and is missing some. V and J calls and clone size follow that table, whereas D and trimming were derived from the DNA. The sample has roughly 100,000 clones, 85% to 95% seen once. This specimen comes from a study of blood T cell repertoires in COVID-19. Across the whole study: Acute and convalescent COVID-19 specimens originated in the United States, Italy and Spain. PBMCs, B-cell-depleted T cells, or T cells provided the cDNA or gDNA that made up the material.

V gave up 0 bases and J gave up 6 bases; unmatched junction bases: 3. In germline, CDR1 is SGHNT, CDR2 YYREEE (reference sequence). The CDR3 covers 15 residues. The V and J genes are TRBV5-4 and TRBJ2-1; 10 positions match TRBD1. This receptor was identified in a man aged 50 to 59 with active COVID-19. The sequenced sample consisted of peripheral blood. The CDR3 sequence is CASSLGWDRGNEQFF. The DNA for the CDR3 is TGTGCCAGCAGCTTGGGGTGGGACAGGGGCAATGAGCAGTTCTTC. The full variable domain, in which reference TRBV5-4 and TRBJ2-1 provide the parts outside the CDR3, is ETGVTQSPTHLIKTRGQQVTLRCSSQSGHNTVSWYQQALGQGPQFIFQYYREEENGRGNFPPRFSGLQFPNYSSELNVNALELDDSALYLCASSLGWDRGNEQFFGPGTRLTVL.